One sample yielded the 10 T cell receptor beta chains listed below, sequenced in a study of Graves' ophthalmopathy and Graves' hyperthyroidism. Transcripts of RNA were the source for amplifying TCR beta CDR3 regions. Second-round multiplex PCR came after first-round RT-PCR with HTBI primers. Via MiXCR, TCRdb re-called the multiplex PCR reads, giving one row per CDR3 protein. The sample contains under 350,000 distinct CDR3 sequences, 15% to 20% of which appear only once. The sequenced sample consisted of peripheral blood. The receptor source for this set is an adult man with Graves' ophthalmopathy.

This clonotype was observed many times. The J gene is TRBJ1-2, the V gene TRBV2; D unclear. Germline V gives CDR1 SNHLY, CDR2 FYNNEI. Trimming took off 7 bases at V and 4 bases at J, with 16 bases between the two ends. The CDR3 has 14 residues. The CDR3 DNA follows: TGTGCCAGCAAGTCTGCGGGAAACGTCTATGGCTACACCTTC. Its protein product is CASKSAGNVYGYTF.

This clonotype was observed many times. This chain's CDR3 is CASSPTSTTEAFF. CDR3 sequence (DNA): TGTGCCAGCAGTCCCACATCAACCACTGAAGCTTTCTTT. J is TRBJ1-1 and V is TRBV6-1; D gene unclear. The germline gives CDR1 MNHNS, CDR2 SASEGT. This CDR3 comprises 13 residues. The V and J ends lost 5 bases and 4 bases respectively, with 11 bases between them.

This clonotype showed up many times. The chain combines TRBV18 with TRBJ2-5; D uncertain. The CDR3 spans 11 residues. The V end lost 8 bases, the J end lost 1 base, and 5 bases lay between the germline ends. Germline V gene lookup returns CDR1 KGHSH and CDR2 LQKENI. CDR3 bases: TGTGCCAGCAGCCCCCAAGAGACCCAGTACTTC. This codes for CASSPQETQYF.

This clonotype has at least ten counts. This chain joins TRBV30 and TRBJ1-2, with 10 nucleotides matching TRBD1. Germline CDR1 reads GTSNPN; CDR2 reads SVGIG (reference sequence). The CDR3 is 13 residues long. With V trimmed by 3 bases and J by 6 bases, 4 bases remained unmatched. CDR3 nucleotides: TGTGCCTGGAGGGGACAGGGGAGGCATGGCTACACCTTC. It is translated as CAWRGQGRHGYTF.

This rearrangement joins TRBV7-2 to TRBJ1-6; a possible D gene is TRBD1 (6 bases). V lost 5 bases and J lost 10, with 18 bases in between. The CDR3 totals 15 residues. The V gene's germline CDR1 is SGHTA and CDR2 FQGNSA. DNA of the CDR3: TGTGCCAGCAGCCGAACACAGGGATTTTGGTCACCCCTCCACTTT. Its translation: CASSRTQGFWSPLHF.

This clonotype was observed at least ten times. This sequence joins TRBV6-1 and TRBJ2-5; 13 bases line up with TRBD2. Trimming took 4 bases from V and 5 from J; bases not matched to a gene: 7. CDR3 length: 16 residues. CDR1 is MNHNS, CDR2 SASEGT, per germline. CDR3 in amino acids: CASSGTSGSPGETQYF. The CDR3 DNA is TGTGCCAGCAGTGGGACTAGCGGGAGCCCCGGGGAGACCCAGTACTTC.

This clonotype was detected many times. This sequence joins TRBV29-1 and TRBJ2-5; no clear D gene. CDR1 is SQVTM and CDR2 is ANQGSEA in the germline V gene. V was pared by 0 bases and J by 1 base, with 9 bases between. This CDR3 comprises 14 residues. CDR3: CSVEEGRLQETQYF. In DNA form, the CDR3 reads TGCAGCGTTGAAGAAGGGCGGCTCCAAGAGACCCAGTACTTC.

This clonotype has ten or more counts. The rearrangement uses TRBV12-3 or TRBV12-4 and TRBJ2-7, with D possibly matching TRBD1 (6 bases). CDR3 size: 15 residues. V was clipped by 5 bases and J by 3 bases, with 17 bases between them. CDR3 loop: CASSTTGSPLYEQYF. CDR3 coding DNA: TGTGCCAGCAGTACTACAGGGTCCCCCCTCTACGAGCAGTACTTC.

Many counts were recorded for this clonotype. The chain joins TRBV6-5 to TRBJ2-7; D is tentatively TRBD1 or TRBD2 (5 bases each). The CDR3 sequence is 15 residues long. V shed 2 bases and J shed 5 bases, with 16 bases lying between them. Per germline, CDR1 MNHEY and CDR2 SVGAGI. CDR3 residues: CASSYRDGGRDEQYF. The CDR3 coding sequence is TGTGCCAGCAGTTACCGGGACGGAGGTCGGGACGAGCAGTACTTC.

This clonotype was detected ten times or more. This chain uses TRBV4-1 with TRBJ2-5; TRBD2 agrees at 7 bases. J lost 2 bases, V lost 3 bases, and 6 bases had no gene match. Germline CDR1 reads MGHRA; CDR2 reads YSYEKL. This CDR3 spans 15 amino acids. The CDR3 reads CASSHLGRGQETQYF. In nucleotides, the CDR3 is TGCGCCAGCAGCCATCTAGGGAGGGGACAAGAGACCCAGTACTTC.